These T cell receptor beta chains were read from a single sample in a study of OX40 agonist ivuxolimab in advanced cancers. Clones were sequenced by immunoSEQ multiplex PCR, and TCRdb holds only the in-frame ones, with some missing. The profile shows about 36,000 clones, about 70% of them singletons. The sequenced sample was CD4+ or CD8+ T cells sorted from blood, obtained in a trial of the OX40 agonist ivuxolimab. All receptors come from an adult with an advanced solid tumor such as melanoma, head and neck, liver or kidney cancer. The CDR3 runs from the conserved cysteine through the conserved F or W. D genes are given only for firm matches. Size is stated for part of the rows, as once, few or many counts, or as a class when the clone is expanded.

V gene	clone size	J gene	D gene	CDR3 DNA	CDR3 protein
TRBV9	-	TRBJ2-5	TRBD2	TGTGCCAGCAGCGTAGGACCCAGCGGGGGGCAGATCCAGTACTTC	CASSVGPSGGQIQYF
TRBV6-1	-	TRBJ2-2	-	TGTGCCAGCAGTGGCCTCATTACAGGGTTTACCGGGGAGCTGTTTTTT	CASSGLITGFTGELFF
TRBV6-5	-	TRBJ1-2	-	TGTGCCAGCAGTTACGGACAGGGCTACACCTTC	CASSYGQGYTF
TRBV30	few	TRBJ1-3	-	TGTGCCTGGAAAAAGGCCGGAAACACCATATATTTT	CAWKKAGNTIYF
TRBV2	-	TRBJ2-2	-	TGTGCCAGCAGTTTCGACAGACCTCGAACCGGGGAGCTGTTTTTT	CASSFDRPRTGELFF
TRBV5-4	-	TRBJ2-5	-	TGTGCCAGCAGCTTGAGGGGAACAATAGAGACCCAGTACTTC	CASSLRGTIETQYF
TRBV6-5	once	TRBJ1-2	-	TGTGCCAGCAGTTACTCACTGACCTCAGCTAACTATGGCTACACCTTC	CASSYSLTSANYGYTF
TRBV21-1	-	TRBJ2-5	-	TGTGCCAGCAGCAGCAAACAGGGGCGGCAAGAGACCCAGTACTTC	CASSSKQGRQETQYF
TRBV29-1	medium-sized	TRBJ1-2	-	TGCAGCGTTGGGATCCCAACTGGCTACACCTTC	CSVGIPTGYTF
TRBV6-5	-	TRBJ2-3	-	TGTGCCAGCACCCCGGTCCCCTCGGGAGATACGCAGTATTTT	CASTPVPSGDTQYF
TRBV11-2	-	TRBJ2-1	-	TGTGCCAGCAGCTTATACGGGGGGCATTACAATGAGCAGTTCTTC	CASSLYGGHYNEQFF
TRBV19	once	TRBJ1-1	-	TGTGCCAGTAGTATGCTTAGCAGAACTGCTATGAACACTGAAGCTTTCTTT	CASSMLSRTAMNTEAFF
TRBV2	-	TRBJ2-1	TRBD2	TGTGCCAGCAGTCGACTAGCGGACAATGAGCAGTTCTTC	CASSRLADNEQFF
TRBV6-6	-	TRBJ1-4	-	TGTGCCAGCAGACTTGACGCAACTAATGAAAAACTGTTTTTT	CASRLDATNEKLFF
TRBV19	few	TRBJ1-1	-	TGTGCCAGTAGTATAGGTGGGCGGGACACTGAAGCTTTCTTT	CASSIGGRDTEAFF
TRBV6-1	-	TRBJ1-1	-	TGTGCCAGCAGAAACCCGAACACTGAAGCTTTCTTT	CASRNPNTEAFF
TRBV30	-	TRBJ1-2	TRBD1	TGTGCCTTTCCGGGACAGGGGTACTATGGCTACACCTTC	CAFPGQGYYGYTF
TRBV11-2	-	TRBJ2-5	TRBD2	TGTGCCAGCGGAAGACTAGCGGGGGAGAGGGAGACCCAGTACTTC	CASGRLAGERETQYF
TRBV29-1	-	TRBJ2-2	TRBD2	TGCAGCGTTGAAGACGTGGGACTAGCGGGGGACAAGAACACCGGGGAGCTGTTTTTT	CSVEDVGLAGDKNTGELFF
TRBV6-6	-	TRBJ1-1	TRBD1	TGTGCCAGCGAGGGGGCCCTGAACACTGAAGCTTTCTTT	CASEGALNTEAFF
TRBV7-6	few	TRBJ1-3	TRBD1	TGTGCCAGCAGCTCAGGGGGGACCTCTGGAAACACCATATATTTT	CASSSGGTSGNTIYF
TRBV27	few	TRBJ1-5	-	TGTGCCAGCAGTCTGACCCCAGGACAGCCCCAGCATTTT	CASSLTPGQPQHF